Below, one T cell receptor beta chain is given with its context. This entry comes from a study of technical replicates of blood from a few donors. Sequencing used immunoSEQ multiplex PCR; TCRdb keeps in-frame clones, though not all of them. The sample yields about 68,000 clones, 95% to 97% seen once. With 4 bases removed from V and 4 bases from J, the gap between germline ends came to 8 bases. Germline V gene lookup returns CDR1 SGHNT and CDR2 YYREEE (reference sequence). This CDR3 spans 12 amino acids. This receptor was identified in a human donor in good health. The chain uses TRBV5-4 and TRBJ1-2, with D possibly matching TRBD1 (6 bases). The sample was T cells isolated from PBMCs. The CDR3 DNA reads TGTGCCAGCAGCGTGGACAGCTATGGCTACACCTTC. It yields the protein CASSVDSYGYTF. Full variable domain (missing parts from reference TRBV5-4 and TRBJ1-2): ETGVTQSPTHLIKTRGQQVTLRCSSQSGHNTVSWYQQALGQGPQFIFQYYREEENGRGNFPPRFSGLQFPNYSSELNVNALELDDSALYLCASSVDSYGYTFGSGTRLTVV.